This passage covers 2 T cell receptor beta chains from one sample sequenced in a study of blood T cell repertoires in COVID-19. The protocol was immunoSEQ multiplex PCR, while the TCRdb copy is restricted to in-frame clones and leaves out a portion. The sample yields about 310,000 clones, around nine tenths seen once. Sequencing was carried out using PBMCs or T cells enriched from blood (not recorded which). The receptors were gathered from a woman in her thirties who had recovered from COVID-19.

The rearrangement joins TRBV5-1 to TRBJ1-5, with D perhaps TRBD1 (5 bases). The CDR3 consists of 15 residues. Deletions cut 2 bases from V and 2 bases from J, with 11 bases between. CDR1 and CDR2 from the germline V gene are SGHRS and YFSETQ. The CDR3 sequence: CASSLGVVGNQPQHF. The CDR3 DNA is TGCGCCAGCAGCTTAGGGGTTGTGGGCAATCAGCCCCAGCATTTT. Drawing the rest from reference TRBV5-1 and TRBJ1-5, the complete variable domain is KAGVTQTPRYLIKTRGQQVTLSCSPISGHRSVSWYQQTPGQGLQFLFEYFSETQRNKGNFPGRFSGRQFSNSRSEMNVSTLELGDSALYLCASSLGVVGNQPQHFGDGTRLSIL.

The V gene is TRBV6-4, the J gene TRBJ2-3, with 8 bases matching TRBD2. The V gene's germline CDR1 is MRHNA and CDR2 SNTAGT. The V gene end was trimmed by 2 bases and the J gene end by 2 bases; junction bases not matched to a gene: 6. The CDR3 length is 16 residues. The CDR3: CASSDAAGAFTDTQYF. CDR3 sequence (DNA): TGTGCCAGCAGTGACGCAGCGGGAGCCTTCACAGATACGCAGTATTTT.